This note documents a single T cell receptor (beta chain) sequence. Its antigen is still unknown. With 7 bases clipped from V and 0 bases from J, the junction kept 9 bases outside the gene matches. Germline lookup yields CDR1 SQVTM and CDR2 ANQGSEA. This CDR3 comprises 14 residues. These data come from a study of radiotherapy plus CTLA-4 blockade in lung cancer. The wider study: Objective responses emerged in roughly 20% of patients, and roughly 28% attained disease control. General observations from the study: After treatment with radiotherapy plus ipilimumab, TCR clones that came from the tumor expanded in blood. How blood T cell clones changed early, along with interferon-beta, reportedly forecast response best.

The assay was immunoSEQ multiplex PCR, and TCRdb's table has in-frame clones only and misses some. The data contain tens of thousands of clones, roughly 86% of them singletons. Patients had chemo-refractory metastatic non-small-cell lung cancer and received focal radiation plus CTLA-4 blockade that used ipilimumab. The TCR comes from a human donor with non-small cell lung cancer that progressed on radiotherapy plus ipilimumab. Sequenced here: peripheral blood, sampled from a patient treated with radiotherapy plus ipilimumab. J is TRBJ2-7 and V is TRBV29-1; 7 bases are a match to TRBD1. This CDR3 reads CSALLQGPSYEQYF. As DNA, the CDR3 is TGCAGCGCCCTCTTACAGGGGCCCTCCTACGAGCAGTACTTC.